This TCR beta chain was identified in a study of T cell repertoires in cytomegalovirus infection (dated by TCRdb to between 2017 and 2020). Some background on the complete study: Alongside well-studied HLA-B-restricted epitopes, the peptide stimulations were aimed at recently identified HLA-C-restricted CMV epitopes, whose presentation resists viral immunomodulation. Because public TCR beta signatures pointed to carriage of CMV infection together with the matching HLA type, the HLA type of each donor mattered for the analysis. The paper's findings and limits, for the study overall: The ex vivo response was dominated by HLA-C-restricted CMV-specific TCR beta clonotypes, which also provided the single most frequent clonotype in two of eight donors. In both this cohort and an independent cohort of several hundred donors, the cumulative frequency of public TCR beta family members distinguished carriers of CMV infection plus the relevant HLA type.

This specimen's treatment or condition label, per the study, means: in vitro stimulation with specific CMV peptide epitopes to enrich CMV-specific T cells. Remarks on this clonotype: Its target antigen remains unknown. One end of the junction varies from germline; a read error may be responsible.

Taken from the germline V gene, the CDR1 and CDR2 loops are MNHNS and SASEGT. The CDR3 contains 16 residues, cysteine and phenylalanine counted. The CDR3 DNA has 48 bases and is translated from base 1. Sequencer: Illumina HiSeq 1500. The raw public data were reprocessed by TCRdb itself: fastp quality trimming at Q25, MiXCR clonotype calling, in-frame beta chains only. Entries are consolidated by CDR3 protein sequence, retaining the most common genes and DNA. In this sample the table shows 700,000 to 950,000 distinct CDR3 sequences, roughly 33% of which occur a single time. Around 11% of the sample lies in the top ten.

The rearranged segments are TRBV6-1 and TRBJ2-7, with a tentative D gene TRBD1 over 6 matching bases. The source material was cultured CD8+ T cells from PBMCs, sampled from culture after CMV antigen stimulation. This TCR derives from a human donor in good health (CMV status not recorded). Some clones in this sample may be carry-over from other donors' samples. The CDR3 reads as follows: CANSSSGTSYNYEQYF. The DNA sequence is TGTGCCAACAGTTCGTCCGGGACATCGTATAACTACGAGCAGTACTTC.